The rows below give T cell receptor beta chains drawn from one sample of a study of T cells in localized non-small cell lung cancer. Only in-frame clones appear in the TCRdb table, and some are missing; sequencing was by immunoSEQ multiplex PCR. Found here are approximately 2,000 clones, approximately 21% of them singletons; the top ten hold around 7%. The input for sequencing was normal lung tissue next to the tumor, taken before any cancer treatment. All receptors come from a woman between 40 and 69 years old with stage I lung adenocarcinoma. Both conserved end residues are part of each CDR3.

v_gene	j_gene	CDR3aa
TRBV14	TRBJ1-1	CASSHLSNTEAFF
TRBV29-1	TRBJ1-4	CSVGQGINEKLFF
TRBV6-8	TRBJ1-2	CASSYSSADREDRGYTF
TRBV6-8	TRBJ2-6	CASSTGQTKGANVLTF
TRBV11-1	TRBJ2-1	CASSDLGATDNEQFF
TRBV6-8	TRBJ1-5	CASSYSAGMGDNQPQHF
TRBV6-8	TRBJ2-3	CASSTWTASTDTQYF
TRBV29-1	TRBJ2-1	CSVERRDRGYNEQFF
TRBV6-8	TRBJ2-5	CASSVHLQETQYF
TRBV19	TRBJ1-2	CASSTSRANYGYTF
TRBV7-2	TRBJ1-6	CASSLRGGSPLHF
TRBV10-2	TRBJ1-5	CASGGRGPSPQHF
TRBV11-3	TRBJ1-6	CASSFADRTSPLHF
TRBV11-3	TRBJ2-3	CASSLDLDSSTDTQYF
TRBV6-8	TRBJ2-2	CASSHGWTGELFF
TRBV9	TRBJ2-7	CASSSRPAEQYF
TRBV15	TRBJ2-3	CATSRGTLGALDTQYF
TRBV6-8	TRBJ1-1	CASSYGGLNTEAFF